What follows are 17 T cell receptor beta chains derived from one specimen sequenced in a study of response to subunit inactivated influenza vaccine. TCRdb called the RT-PCR reads again in MiXCR, with one record for every CDR3 protein. The repertoire holds approximately 500,000 distinct CDR3 sequences, with 14% as singletons. The material sequenced was PBMCs from blood, taken about 12 days after vaccination. These receptor sequences come from a man in his forties or fifties who received an inactivated influenza vaccine.

This clonotype was counted a few times. The genes are TRBV7-9 and TRBJ2-7; possibly TRBD1 for D (6 bases). With 5 bases removed from V and 5 bases from J, the gap between germline ends came to 13 bases. Germline CDR1 is SEHNR and CDR2 is FQNEAQ (reference sequence). The CDR3 runs to 13 residues. The chain's CDR3 is CASSVQGLDEQYF. The CDR3, as DNA: TGTGCCAGCAGCGTACAGGGTCTTGACGAGCAGTACTTC.

This clonotype was seen many times. CDR3 sequence reads: CASSLWENTEAFF. The CDR3 DNA reads TGTGCCAGCAGCTTATGGGAGAACACTGAAGCTTTCTTT. This chain links TRBV11-2 with TRBJ1-1; D not resolved. The ends were cut back, 2 bases at V and 1 base at J, with 5 bases in the middle. Germline V CDR1 and CDR2: SGHAT, FQNNGV. The CDR3 is 13 amino acids.

This chain connects TRBV5-1 to TRBJ1-5; no reliable D call. The CDR3 spans 15 residues. Germline lookup yields CDR1 SGHRS and CDR2 YFSETQ. V was pared by 0 bases and J by 6 bases, with 13 bases between. The CDR3 region has the DNA TGCGCCAGCAGCTTGGGGGGAGTTCAAGGTCAGCCCCAGCATTTT. Its translation is CASSLGGVQGQPQHF.

This clonotype turned up a few times. The V gene is TRBV29-1, the J gene TRBJ2-3, with 10 nucleotides matching TRBD1. Looked up from germline, CDR1 is SQVTM and CDR2 is ANQGSEA. The ends lost 6 bases at V and 0 bases at J; junction bases unmatched: 6. The CDR3 spans 15 residues. CDR3 loop: CSVQDRGTSTDTQYF. CDR3 nucleotides: TGCAGCGTACAGGACAGGGGGACTAGCACAGATACGCAGTATTTT.

This chain connects TRBV6-1 to TRBJ2-7; 10 bases line up with TRBD1. CDR3 length: 15 amino acids. J gave up 3 bases and V 5 bases, and 7 bases lay outside the gene matches. Germline V gives CDR1 MNHNS, CDR2 SASEGT. The CDR3 loop is CASSLGTGVNYEQYF. CDR3 nucleotide sequence: TGTGCCAGCAGTCTCGGGACAGGGGTGAACTACGAGCAGTACTTC.

This clonotype was seen a few times. The chain uses TRBV6-1 and TRBJ2-1, with TRBD1 matching over 8 bases. After removal of 8 bases from V and 4 bases from J, the junction contained 13 bases not matched to a gene. Germline CDR1 reads MNHNS; CDR2 reads SASEGT. CDR3 length: 16 amino acids. CDR3 sequence: CASGADQGAGYNEQFF. The CDR3 region has the DNA TGTGCCAGCGGTGCCGACCAGGGGGCGGGATACAATGAGCAGTTCTTC.

V usage is TRBV12-3 or TRBV12-4 and J usage is TRBJ2-2; D uncertain. This CDR3 has 15 amino acids. V dropped 8 bases and J dropped 2 bases, with 15 bases sitting between them. CDR3 DNA sequence: TGTGCCAGCCGACCCTTGGGTAGTAACACCGGGGAGCTGTTTTTT. Protein sequence: CASRPLGSNTGELFF.

The table lists this clonotype with a few counts. The chain uses TRBV10-2 and TRBJ1-5, with D possibly TRBD1 on 5 matching bases. V lost 5 bases, J lost 3 bases, and 11 bases lay in between. This CDR3 comprises 14 residues. Germline V gene data show CDR1 as WSHSY and CDR2 as SAAADI. Written as DNA, the CDR3 is TGCGCCAGCAGTTTACCAGGGCCCAATCAGCCCCAGCATTTT. Its protein product is CASSLPGPNQPQHF.

Many counts were recorded for this clonotype. V gene TRBV7-9 combines with J gene TRBJ2-7; D gene unclear. Germline V gives CDR1 SEHNR, CDR2 FQNEAQ (reference sequence). V lost 6 bases to trimming and J lost 4 bases, with 10 bases between them. The CDR3 is made up of 12 amino acids. The CDR3 DNA sequence: TGTGCCAGCAGTCGGACCGTTTACGAGCAGTACTTC. It codes for CASSRTVYEQYF.

This clonotype was found many times. One junction end does not reproduce the germline sequence, and a read error may be involved. The gene calls are TRBV5-1 and TRBJ2-7; TRBD1 agrees at 7 bases. The CDR3 covers 13 residues. Germline-derived CDR1 and CDR2 are SGHRS and YFSETQ. CDR3 coding DNA: TGTGCCAGCAGCTTAGACAGGGCCTACGAGCAGTACTTC. Translation gives CASSLDRAYEQYF. The full variable domain, with the rest looked up from reference TRBV5-1 and TRBJ2-7, is KAGVTQTPRYLIKTRGQQVTLSCSPISGHRSVSWYQQTPGQGLQFLFEYFSETQRNKGNFPGRFSGRQFSNSRSEMNVSTLELGDSALYLCASSLDRAYEQYFGPGTRLTVT.

This clonotype came up a few times. The rearrangement links TRBV4-1 to TRBJ2-7; D is tentatively TRBD1 or TRBD2 (5 bases each). Germline-derived CDR1 and CDR2 are MGHRA and YSYEKL. CDR3 size: 15 residues. V was cut by 4 bases and J by 4 bases, with 17 bases left in between. CDR3 nucleotide sequence: TGCGCCAGCAGCCGTTACAGTGGGGACCAATACGAGCAGTACTTC. Protein: CASSRYSGDQYEQYF.

This clonotype was observed a few times. The V gene is TRBV12-3 or TRBV12-4, the J gene TRBJ1-1, with 8 bases fitting TRBD1. The CDR3 has 15 amino acids. V lost 6 bases and J lost 10; bases outside the gene matches: 16. The DNA of the CDR3 is TGTGCCAGCAGACCATCCGGGACAGGCCCCTTATCAGCTTTCTTT. It is translated as CASRPSGTGPLSAFF.

The sample holds a few counts of this clonotype. The chain is built from TRBV6-1 and TRBJ2-5; D not resolved. Deletions cut 6 bases from V and 0 bases from J, with 8 bases between. Germline V lookup: CDR1 MNHNS, CDR2 SASEGT. The CDR3 spans 13 residues. The CDR3 reads CASSPVHQETQYF. The CDR3 nucleotides read TGTGCCAGCAGCCCCGTACACCAAGAGACCCAGTACTTC.

Ten or more counts support this clonotype. The gene calls are TRBV6-5 and TRBJ1-2, with D unclear. This CDR3 is built from 13 residues. V shed 4 bases and J shed 7 bases, with 13 bases lying between them. Germline V gives CDR1 MNHEY, CDR2 SVGAGI. The CDR3 DNA sequence: TGTGCCAGCAGTTCCCTCCCCGGACTTGGCTACACCTTC. The encoded protein is CASSSLPGLGYTF.

The chain carries TRBV5-1 and TRBJ2-2; unclear D gene. Per the germline V gene, CDR1 is SGHRS and CDR2 is YFSETQ. Trimming pared 0 bases from V and 0 bases from J, leaving 6 bases between. This CDR3 comprises 15 residues. The CDR3 sequence: CASSLVPANTGELFF. CDR3 nucleotides: TGCGCCAGCAGCTTGGTGCCCGCGAACACCGGGGAGCTGTTTTTT.

Here the CDR3 DNA reads TGTGCCATCAGTGGCCGCGGTCCCCGGGATACGCAGTATTTT. Translating gives CAISGRGPRDTQYF. The chain couples TRBV10-3 to TRBJ2-3, with D unclear. Trimming took 4 bases from V and 6 from J, leaving 14 bases between them. This CDR3 is 14 amino acids long. The germline CDR1 and CDR2 sequences are ENHRY and SYGVKD.

The chain is built from TRBV20-1 and TRBJ2-2, with TRBD2 identical over 7 bases. The length of the CDR3 is 13 residues. Germline CDR1 and CDR2: DFQATT and SNEGSKA (reference sequence). The V gene end was trimmed by 3 bases and the J gene end by 6 bases; junction bases not matched to a gene: 4. CDR3: CSASSTSAGELFF. Written as DNA, the CDR3 is TGCAGTGCTAGTTCAACTAGCGCCGGGGAGCTGTTTTTT.